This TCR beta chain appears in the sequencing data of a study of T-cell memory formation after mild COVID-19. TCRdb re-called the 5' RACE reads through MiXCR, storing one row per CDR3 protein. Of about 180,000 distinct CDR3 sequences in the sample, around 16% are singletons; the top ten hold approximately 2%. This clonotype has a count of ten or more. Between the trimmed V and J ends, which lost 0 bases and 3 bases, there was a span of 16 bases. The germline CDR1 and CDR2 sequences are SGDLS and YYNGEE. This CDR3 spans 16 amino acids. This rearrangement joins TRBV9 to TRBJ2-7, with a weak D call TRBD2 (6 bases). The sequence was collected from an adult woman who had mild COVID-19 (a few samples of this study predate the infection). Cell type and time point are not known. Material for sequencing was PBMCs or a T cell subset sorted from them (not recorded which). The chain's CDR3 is CASSVAPGGSGYEQYF. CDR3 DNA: TGTGCCAGCAGCGTAGCCCCTGGAGGGTCTGGCTACGAGCAGTACTTC.